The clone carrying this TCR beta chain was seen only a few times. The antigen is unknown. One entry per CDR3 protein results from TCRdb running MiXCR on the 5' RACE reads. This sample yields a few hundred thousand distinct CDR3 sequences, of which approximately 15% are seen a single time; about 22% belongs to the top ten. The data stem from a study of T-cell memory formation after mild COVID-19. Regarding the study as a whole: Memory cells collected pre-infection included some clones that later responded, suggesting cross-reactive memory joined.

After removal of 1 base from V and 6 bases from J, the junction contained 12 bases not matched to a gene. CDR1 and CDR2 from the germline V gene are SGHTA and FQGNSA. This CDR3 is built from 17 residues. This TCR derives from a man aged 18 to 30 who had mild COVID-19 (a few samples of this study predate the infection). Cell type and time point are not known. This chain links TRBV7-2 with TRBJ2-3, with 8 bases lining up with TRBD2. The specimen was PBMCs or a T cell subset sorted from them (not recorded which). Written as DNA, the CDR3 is TGTGCCAGCAGCTTAGGGGCTCTGGCGGGGGGCCAGGATACGCAGTATTTT. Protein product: CASSLGALAGGQDTQYF.